Below, one T cell receptor (beta chain) is given with its context. The germline V gene encodes CDR1 SEHNR and CDR2 FQNEAQ (reference sequence). Trimming at V came to 5 bases and at J to 2 bases, leaving 6 bases not matched to a gene. CDR3 length: 15 residues. The entry originates in a study of blood T cell repertoires in COVID-19. Turning to the study itself: The samples span acute and convalescent COVID-19 from the United States, Italy and Spain. The cDNA or gDNA used as material had been derived from T cells, B-cell-depleted T cells, or PBMCs.

In the original workflow: Amplification with reference gene primers provided the estimates of nucleated cell counts. This table comes from immunoSEQ multiplex PCR, and its TCRdb copy is limited to in-frame clones, with some not included. V, J and clone size are taken as reported in that table, and D and trimming were inferred from the DNA itself. Of about 67,000 clones in the sample, 87% were seen once. The rearrangement joins TRBV7-9 to TRBJ2-7; TRBD1 matches at 10 bases. This sequence originates from a man aged 50-59 years with active COVID-19. The specimen sequenced was peripheral blood. For the CDR3, the DNA is TGTGCCAGCAGCCCGGGACAGGGGCGGGCCTACGAGCAGTACTTC. Translated: CASSPGQGRAYEQYF.